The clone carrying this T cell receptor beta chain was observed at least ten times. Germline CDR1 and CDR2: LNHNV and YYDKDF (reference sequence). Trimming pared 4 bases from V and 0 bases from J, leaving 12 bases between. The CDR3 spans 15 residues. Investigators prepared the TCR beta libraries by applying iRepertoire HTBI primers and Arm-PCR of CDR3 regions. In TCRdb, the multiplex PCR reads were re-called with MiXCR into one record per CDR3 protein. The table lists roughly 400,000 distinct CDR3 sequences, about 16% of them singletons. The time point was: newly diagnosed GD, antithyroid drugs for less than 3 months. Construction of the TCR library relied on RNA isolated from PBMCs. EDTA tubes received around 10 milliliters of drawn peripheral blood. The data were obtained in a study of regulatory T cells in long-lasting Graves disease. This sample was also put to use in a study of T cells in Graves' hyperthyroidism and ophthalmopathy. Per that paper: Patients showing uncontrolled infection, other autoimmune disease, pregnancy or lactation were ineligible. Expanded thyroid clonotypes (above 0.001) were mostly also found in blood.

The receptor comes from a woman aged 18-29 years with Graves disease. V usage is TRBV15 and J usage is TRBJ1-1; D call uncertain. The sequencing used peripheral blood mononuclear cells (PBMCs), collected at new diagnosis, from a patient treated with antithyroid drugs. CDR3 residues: CATSKQPLMNTEAFF. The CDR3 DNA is TGTGCCACCAGCAAGCAGCCTCTCATGAACACTGAAGCTTTCTTT. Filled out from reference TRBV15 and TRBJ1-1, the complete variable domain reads DAMVIQNPRYQVTQFGKPVTLSCSQTLNHNVMYWYQQKSSQAPKLLFHYYDKDFNNEADTPDNFQSRRPNTSFCFLDIRSPGLGDTAMYLCATSKQPLMNTEAFFGQGTRLTVV.